The 27 T cell receptor beta chains below were found in one sample sequenced in a study of PD-1 blockade in classical Hodgkin lymphoma. The protocol was immunoSEQ multiplex PCR, while the TCRdb copy is restricted to in-frame clones and leaves out a portion. The table includes roughly 70,000 clones, 70% to 80% detected once. Every patient experienced relapse after autologous stem cell transplantation, and brentuximab vedotin exposure varied. This sample comprised peripheral blood mononuclear cells (PBMCs), obtained before the second cycle of nivolumab. The receptors here all came from a human donor with classical Hodgkin lymphoma.

This clone was seen a single time. This rearrangement joins TRBV6-5 to TRBJ2-1, with 12 bases aligning to TRBD2. Germline V CDR1 and CDR2: MNHEY, SVGAGI. This CDR3 has 15 amino acids. Germline trimming cut 4 bases from V and 10 bases from J; bases unmatched to any gene: 8. CDR3 protein: CASSLASGGAREQFF. The DNA for the CDR3 is TGTGCCAGCAGTTTAGCTAGCGGGGGGGCCAGAGAGCAGTTCTTC.

This clone showed up just a few times. The V call is TRBV30, the J call TRBJ1-1; TRBD1 agrees at 8 bases. The germline gives CDR1 GTSNPN, CDR2 SVGIG (reference sequence). V trimming: 2 bases; J trimming: 1 base; junction bases outside the gene matches: 18. The CDR3 is 19 residues long. In DNA, the CDR3 is TGTGCCTGGAGTATTCCCCGCCTTCATCCAGGGGGCTGGAACACTGAAGCTTTCTTT. It is translated as CAWSIPRLHPGGWNTEAFF.

This clone turned up a few times. The chain has TRBV28 and TRBJ1-2, with 7 bases identical to TRBD1. This CDR3 is 14 amino acids long. Germline CDR1 is MDHEN and CDR2 is SYDVKM. V was pared by 5 bases and J by 6 bases, with 9 bases of the junction left unmatched. The CDR3 loop reads CASSLAGGFHGYTF. CDR3 nucleotide sequence: TGTGCCAGCAGTCTGGCAGGGGGGTTCCATGGCTACACCTTC.

This clone has just a few counts. CDR3 sequence (DNA): TGTGCCAGTAGTTACTCCGGGACAGTGGCCTACAATGAGCAGTTCTTC. Translated: CASSYSGTVAYNEQFF. This chain joins TRBV19 and TRBJ2-1; 7 bases are shared with TRBD1. CDR1 is LNHDA and CDR2 is SQIVND in the germline V gene (reference sequence). The V segment lost 5 bases and the J segment 2 bases; nucleotides outside the gene matches: 9. The CDR3 runs 16 residues.

The rearrangement uses TRBV21-1 and TRBJ2-7; the D call in the table, TRBD1, was not verified against the DNA. TRBV21-1 is flagged as a pseudogene. This CDR3 contains 15 residues. In DNA, the CDR3 is TGTGCCAGCAGCACCCCAGGACAGGTCTCCTACGAGCAGTACTTC. Its translation: CASSTPGQVSYEQYF.

This chain connects TRBV7-3 to TRBJ2-6, with D possibly being TRBD1 (5 bases). Trimming cost V 1 base and J 2 bases, with 6 bases left between them. The CDR3 contains 15 residues. Per germline, CDR1 SGHTA and CDR2 FQGTGA. CDR3 residues: CASSLMGPGANVLTF. DNA of the CDR3: TGTGCCAGCAGCTTAATGGGGCCTGGGGCCAACGTCCTGACTTTC. Together with reference TRBV7-3 and TRBJ2-6, the CDR3 gives the full variable domain: GAGVSQTPSNKVTEKGKYVELRCDPISGHTALYWYRQSLGQGPEFLIYFQGTGAADDSGLPNDRFFAVRPEGSVSTLKIQRTERGDSAVYLCASSLMGPGANVLTFGAGSRLTVL.

The chain recombines TRBV23-1 with TRBJ2-7; tentative D call: TRBD2 (6 bases). TRBV23-1 is filed as an ORF, its function uncertain. V lost 8 bases, J lost 0 bases, and 20 bases lay in between. The CDR3 covers 16 residues. The CDR3 reads CASLQPWDFSSYEQYF. The CDR3, as DNA: TGCGCCAGCCTTCAACCTTGGGACTTTTCCTCCTACGAGCAGTACTTC.

The chain employs TRBV29-1 and TRBJ2-7; possible D gene TRBD1, 6 bases. There are 11 residues in the CDR3. Per germline, CDR1 SQVTM and CDR2 ANQGSEA. V was cut by 5 bases and J by 6 bases, with 11 bases left in between. CDR3 sequence: CSVKDSGEQYF. CDR3 sequence (DNA): TGCAGCGTTAAGGACAGCGGCGAGCAGTACTTC.

This clone appeared a single time. The gene calls are TRBV6-5 and TRBJ2-7, with 8 positions matching TRBD1. The CDR3 totals 15 residues. Trimming cost V 5 bases and J 2 bases; bases outside gene matches: 8. Germline CDR1 MNHEY, CDR2 SVGAGI. The CDR3 DNA follows: TGTGCCAGCAGTCCCATGGGACAGGTTCCCTACGAGCAGTACTTC. Its translation: CASSPMGQVPYEQYF.

The J gene is TRBJ1-1, the V gene TRBV28, with 7 bases aligning to TRBD1. The length of the CDR3 is 15 residues. The trim removed 5 bases at V and 0 bases at J, leaving 6 bases unmatched. Germline CDR1 MDHEN, CDR2 SYDVKM. The CDR3 sequence is CASSPDRVMNTEAFF. The CDR3 DNA follows: TGTGCCAGCAGTCCAGACAGGGTTATGAACACTGAAGCTTTCTTT. Variable domain in full (rest from reference TRBV28 and TRBJ1-1): DVKVTQSSRYLVKRTGEKVFLECVQDMDHENMFWYRQDPGLGLRLIYFSYDVKMKEKGDIPEGYSVSREKKERFSLILESASTNQTSMYLCASSPDRVMNTEAFFGQGTRLTVV.

This clone was seen a few times. The CDR3 reads CASLGAGNVGETQYF. In nucleotides, the CDR3 is TGTGCCAGCCTTGGGGCAGGGAATGTTGGAGAGACCCAGTACTTC. The V and J genes are TRBV2 and TRBJ2-5, with TRBD1 as a possible D gene (5 bases). V was pared by 8 bases and J by 4 bases, with 20 bases between. The CDR3 loop spans 15 amino acids. Per the germline V gene, CDR1 is SNHLY and CDR2 is FYNNEI.

The chain combines TRBV7-3 with TRBJ1-4; the D is unclear. This CDR3 region has 11 residues. Between the trimmed V and J ends, which lost 7 bases and 7 bases, there was a span of 7 bases. The germline V gene has CDR1 SGHTA and CDR2 FQGTGA. The CDR3: CASMAGEKLFF. The CDR3 bases are TGTGCCAGCATGGCAGGTGAAAAACTGTTTTTT.

This clone has just one count. The junction departs from germline at one end; a sequencing error may be responsible. The chain employs TRBV29-1 and TRBJ2-1; TRBD1 agrees at 7 bases. Germline CDR1 SQVTM, CDR2 ANQGSEA. CDR3 length: 15 residues. The CDR3 sequence is CSVEGWGTDYNEQFF. As DNA, the CDR3 is TGCAGCGTCGAAGGGTGGGGGACAGACTACAATGAGCAGTTCTTC.

The gene calls are TRBV7-9 and TRBJ2-7; tentative D call: TRBD1 (6 bases). The CDR3 spans 14 residues. Germline V CDR1 and CDR2: SEHNR, FQNEAQ (reference sequence). V was trimmed by 3 bases and J by 2 bases, leaving 11 bases between them. The CDR3 DNA reads as TGTGCCAGCAGCTTTCGACAGGAACCCTACGAGCAGTACTTC. Encoded protein: CASSFRQEPYEQYF.

The chain carries TRBV6-1 and TRBJ2-7; D perhaps matches TRBD1 (6 bases). The CDR3 spans 14 residues. CDR1 is MNHNS and CDR2 is SASEGT in the germline V gene. Deletions cut 4 bases from V and 3 bases from J, with 13 bases between. CDR3: CASSVLQGLYEQYF. The CDR3 region has the DNA TGTGCCAGCAGTGTGTTACAGGGTCTCTACGAGCAGTACTTC.

This clone was counted between two and nine times. The chain is built from TRBV2 and TRBJ1-2; D remains unclear. The length of the CDR3 is 13 residues. CDR1 SNHLY and CDR2 FYNNEI come from the germline V gene. V lost 0 bases to trimming and J lost 3 bases, with 5 bases between them. The CDR3 reads CASSEAQYYGYTF. CDR3 nucleotides: TGTGCCAGCAGTGAAGCCCAGTACTATGGCTACACCTTC.

The chain employs TRBV5-1 and TRBJ2-1; TRBD2 agrees at 12 bases. This CDR3 is built from 15 residues. CDR1 and CDR2 (germline): SGHRS, YFSETQ. V shed 5 bases and J 9 bases; nucleotides not matched to a gene: 9. This CDR3 reads CASRSGLAGGSEQFF. The CDR3 DNA reads TGCGCCAGCAGATCGGGACTAGCGGGCGGGAGTGAGCAGTTCTTC.

The chain has TRBV7-9 and TRBJ2-2; D call uncertain. Trimming took off 1 base at V and 3 bases at J, with 3 bases between the two ends. The CDR3 is made up of 13 amino acids. The germline gives CDR1 SEHNR, CDR2 FQNEAQ (reference sequence). The CDR3 bases are TGTGCCAGCAGCTTAGTGGACACCGGGGAGCTGTTTTTT. It is translated as CASSLVDTGELFF.

The genes are TRBV15 and TRBJ1-6, with D hard to call. The germline gives CDR1 LNHNV, CDR2 YYDKDF (reference sequence). The V and J ends lost 0 bases and 9 bases respectively, with 9 bases between them. This CDR3 is 14 amino acids long. CDR3: CATSREAGSSPLHF. CDR3 nucleotides: TGTGCCACCAGCAGAGAGGCAGGTAGTTCACCCCTCCACTTT. Using reference TRBV15 and TRBJ1-6 for the parts outside the CDR3, the full variable domain is DAMVIQNPRYQVTQFGKPVTLSCSQTLNHNVMYWYQQKSSQAPKLLFHYYDKDFNNEADTPDNFQSRRPNTSFCFLDIRSPGLGDTAMYLCATSREAGSSPLHFGNGTRLTVT.

This clone was counted only a few times. The V gene is TRBV28, the J gene TRBJ2-1; TRBD2 might be the D (6 bases). V shed 6 bases and J shed 0 bases, with 15 bases lying between them. The CDR3 length is 16 residues. Germline V CDR1 and CDR2: MDHEN, SYDVKM. CDR3 sequence (DNA): TGTGCCAGCAGCTCCGGCGGGGCAGACTCCTACAATGAGCAGTTCTTC. It codes for CASSSGGADSYNEQFF.

The chain recombines TRBV7-9 with TRBJ2-3, with D uncertain. The germline V gene has CDR1 SEHNR and CDR2 FQNEAQ (reference sequence). V was cut by 2 bases and J by 2 bases, with 5 bases left in between. This CDR3 is built from 13 residues. The chain's CDR3 is CASSLLDTDTQYF. Written as DNA, the CDR3 is TGTGCCAGCAGCTTACTGGACACAGATACGCAGTATTTT.

The chain is built from TRBV19 and TRBJ1-1; 8 positions agree with TRBD1. The trim removed 8 bases at V and 5 bases at J, leaving 7 bases unmatched. Germline loops: CDR1 LNHDA, CDR2 SQIVND (reference sequence). The CDR3 length is 13 residues. CDR3 bases: TGTGCCAGTTCTGACAGGGGATGGACTGAAGCTTTCTTT. Its protein product is CASSDRGWTEAFF.

The V call is TRBV19, the J call TRBJ2-7; TRBD1 matches at 7 bases. The V gene end was trimmed by 5 bases and the J gene end by 3 bases; junction bases not matched to a gene: 7. The CDR3 is 14 residues long. Looked up from germline, CDR1 is LNHDA and CDR2 is SQIVND (reference sequence). This CDR3 reads CASSPRTGNYEQYF. Here the CDR3 DNA reads TGTGCCAGTAGTCCACGGACAGGTAACTACGAGCAGTACTTC.

The chain joins TRBV2 to TRBJ2-1; no clear D gene. This CDR3 is 16 amino acids long. Germline assignment: CDR1 SNHLY and CDR2 FYNNEI. V was shortened by 1 base and J by 5 bases, with 15 bases between the two germline ends. The CDR3 loop is CASSEGLGNRNNEQFF. The CDR3 DNA reads TGTGCCAGCAGTGAAGGCCTAGGGAATAGGAACAATGAGCAGTTCTTC.

This chain uses TRBV19 with TRBJ1-2; the D is unclear. This CDR3 has 13 amino acids. Trimming removed 5 bases from V and 4 bases from J, with 11 bases in between. Looked up from germline, CDR1 is LNHDA and CDR2 is SQIVND (reference sequence). Here the CDR3 reads CASSAAVGYGYTF. The CDR3, as DNA: TGTGCCAGTAGTGCTGCAGTCGGCTATGGCTACACCTTC.

This sequence joins TRBV4-2 and TRBJ1-2; D possibly corresponds to TRBD1 (6 bases). Trimming shortened V by 1 base and J by 8 bases, and 17 bases separated the two germline ends. Germline CDR1 LGHNA, CDR2 YNFKEQ. CDR3 length: 15 amino acids. CDR3 nucleotide sequence: TGTGCCAGCAGCCAAGCATCAGGGGACCACCGAGGCTACACCTTC. Its translation: CASSQASGDHRGYTF.

V gene TRBV29-1 combines with J gene TRBJ1-3; D is ambiguous. The ends were cut back, 7 bases at V and 4 bases at J, with 11 bases in the middle. Germline CDR1 is SQVTM and CDR2 is ANQGSEA. This CDR3 is built from 12 residues. The CDR3 sequence: CSARGVGNTIYF. CDR3 in DNA: TGCAGCGCACGGGGTGTAGGAAACACCATATATTTT.